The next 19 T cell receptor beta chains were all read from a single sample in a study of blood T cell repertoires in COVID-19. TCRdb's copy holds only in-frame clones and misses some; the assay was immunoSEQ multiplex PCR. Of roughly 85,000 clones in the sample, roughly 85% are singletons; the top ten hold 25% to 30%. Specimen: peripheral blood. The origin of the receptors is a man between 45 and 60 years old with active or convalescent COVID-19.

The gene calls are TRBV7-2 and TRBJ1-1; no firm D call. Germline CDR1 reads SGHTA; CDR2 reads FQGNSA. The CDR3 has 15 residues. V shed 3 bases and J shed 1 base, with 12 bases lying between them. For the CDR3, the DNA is TGTGCCAGCAGCTTGCCCGCGCGGGGGAACACTGAAGCTTTCTTT. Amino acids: CASSLPARGNTEAFF.

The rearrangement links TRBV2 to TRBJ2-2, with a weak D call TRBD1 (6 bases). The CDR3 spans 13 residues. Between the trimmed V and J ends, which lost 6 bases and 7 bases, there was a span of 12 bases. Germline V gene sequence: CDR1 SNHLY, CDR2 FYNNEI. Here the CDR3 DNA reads TGTGCCAGCAGCCAACAGGGTAACGGGGAGCTGTTTTTT. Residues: CASSQQGNGELFF.

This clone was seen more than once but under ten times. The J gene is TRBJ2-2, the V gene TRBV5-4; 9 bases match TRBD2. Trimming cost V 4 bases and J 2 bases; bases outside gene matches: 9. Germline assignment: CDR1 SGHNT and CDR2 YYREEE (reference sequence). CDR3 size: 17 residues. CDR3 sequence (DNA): TGTGCCAGCAGCCGCCTAGCGGGGCCGACTAACACCGGGGAGCTGTTTTTT. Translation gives CASSRLAGPTNTGELFF.

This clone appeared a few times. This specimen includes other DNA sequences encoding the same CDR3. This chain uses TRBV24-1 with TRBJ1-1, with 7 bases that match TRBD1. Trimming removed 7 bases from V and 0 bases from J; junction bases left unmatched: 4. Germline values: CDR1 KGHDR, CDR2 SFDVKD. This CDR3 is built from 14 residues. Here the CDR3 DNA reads TGTGCCACCAGGGCGACAGGGCTGAACACTGAAGCTTTCTTT. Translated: CATRATGLNTEAFF.

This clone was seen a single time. The CDR3 nucleotides are TGTGCCAGCAGCCAAGGGGGGACAGGGGACTCCTACGAGCAGTACTTC. It codes for CASSQGGTGDSYEQYF. The rearrangement links TRBV3-1 (or the pseudogene TRBV3-2) to TRBJ2-7, with 10 bases matching TRBD1. Germline-derived CDR1 and CDR2 are LGHDT and YNNKEL (reference sequence). The CDR3 sequence is 16 residues long. V dropped 1 base and J dropped 0; count of bases not matched to a gene: 3.

CDR3 sequence reads: CSVEDPETGTSGKQYF. The DNA of the CDR3 is TGCAGCGTTGAAGACCCTGAGACCGGGACTAGCGGAAAGCAGTACTTC. The gene calls are TRBV29-1 and TRBJ2-7, with 11 bases that match TRBD2. The V segment lost 0 bases and the J segment 8 bases; nucleotides outside the gene matches: 12. CDR1 is SQVTM and CDR2 is ANQGSEA in the germline V gene. The CDR3 is 16 residues long.

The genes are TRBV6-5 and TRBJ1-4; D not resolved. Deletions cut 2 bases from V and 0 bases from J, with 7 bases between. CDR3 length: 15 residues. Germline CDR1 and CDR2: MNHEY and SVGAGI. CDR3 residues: CASSYLGATNEKLFF. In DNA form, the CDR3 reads TGTGCCAGCAGTTACCTCGGGGCAACTAATGAAAAACTGTTTTTT.

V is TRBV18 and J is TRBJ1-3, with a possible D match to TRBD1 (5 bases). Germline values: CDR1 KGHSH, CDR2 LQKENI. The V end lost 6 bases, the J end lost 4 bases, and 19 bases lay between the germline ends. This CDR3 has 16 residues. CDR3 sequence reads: CASSPRGFRGGNTIYF. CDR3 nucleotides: TGTGCCAGCTCCCCTCGGGGGTTCCGGGGGGGAAACACCATATATTTT.

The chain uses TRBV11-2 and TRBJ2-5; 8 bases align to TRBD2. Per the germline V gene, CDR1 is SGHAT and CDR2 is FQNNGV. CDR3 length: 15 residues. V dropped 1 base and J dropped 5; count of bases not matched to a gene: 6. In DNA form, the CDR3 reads TGTGCCAGCAGCTTAGGTAGCGGGAATGGGGAGACCCAGTACTTC. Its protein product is CASSLGSGNGETQYF.

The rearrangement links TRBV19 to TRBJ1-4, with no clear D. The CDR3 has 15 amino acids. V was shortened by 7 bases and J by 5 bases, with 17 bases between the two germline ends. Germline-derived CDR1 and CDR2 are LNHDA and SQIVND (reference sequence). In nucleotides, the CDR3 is TGTGCCAGTAAGCCATCGGGAGGGAAGAATGAAAAACTGTTTTTT. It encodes CASKPSGGKNEKLFF.

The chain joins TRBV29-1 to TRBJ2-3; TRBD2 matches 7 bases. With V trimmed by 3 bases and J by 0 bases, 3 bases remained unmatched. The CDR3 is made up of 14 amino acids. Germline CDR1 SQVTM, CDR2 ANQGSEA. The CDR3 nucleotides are TGCAGCGTTGACAGCGGGGTGAGCACAGATACGCAGTATTTT. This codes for CSVDSGVSTDTQYF.

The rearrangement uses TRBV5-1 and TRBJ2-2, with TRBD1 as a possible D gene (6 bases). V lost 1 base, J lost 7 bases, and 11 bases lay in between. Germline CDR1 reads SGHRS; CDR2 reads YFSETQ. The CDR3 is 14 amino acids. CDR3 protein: CASSLTGLGGELFF. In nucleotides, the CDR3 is TGCGCCAGCAGCTTGACAGGGTTGGGCGGGGAGCTGTTTTTT.

CDR3 region: CASSRGGSKYF. The CDR3 region has the DNA TGTGCCAGCAGCCGCGGGGGGAGCAAGTACTTC. V usage is TRBV5-8 and J usage is TRBJ2-7; 8 positions agree with TRBD2. With V trimmed by 4 bases and J by 11 bases, 5 bases remained unmatched. CDR3 length: 11 amino acids. Per germline, CDR1 SGHTS and CDR2 YDEGEE.

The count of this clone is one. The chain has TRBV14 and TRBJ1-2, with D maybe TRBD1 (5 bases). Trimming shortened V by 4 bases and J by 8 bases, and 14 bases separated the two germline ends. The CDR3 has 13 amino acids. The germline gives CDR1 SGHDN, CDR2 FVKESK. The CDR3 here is CASSPWTSGGYTF. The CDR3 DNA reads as TGTGCCAGCAGCCCCTGGACAAGTGGGGGCTACACCTTC.

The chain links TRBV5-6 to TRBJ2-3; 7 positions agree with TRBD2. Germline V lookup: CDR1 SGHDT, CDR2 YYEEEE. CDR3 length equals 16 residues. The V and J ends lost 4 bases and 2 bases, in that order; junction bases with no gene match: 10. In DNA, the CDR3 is TGTGCCAGCAGCCGTGGGAGGGAGCGTTACACAGATACGCAGTATTTT. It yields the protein CASSRGRERYTDTQYF.

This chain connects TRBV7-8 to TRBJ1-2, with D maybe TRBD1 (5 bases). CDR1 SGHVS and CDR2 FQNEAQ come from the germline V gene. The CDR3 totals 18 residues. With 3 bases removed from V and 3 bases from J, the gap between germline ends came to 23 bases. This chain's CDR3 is CASSFRASDPTFHYGYTF. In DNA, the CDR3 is TGTGCCAGCAGCTTCAGGGCTAGTGACCCAACATTTCACTATGGCTACACCTTC. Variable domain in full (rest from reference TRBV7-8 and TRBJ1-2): GAGVSQSPRYKVAKRGQDVALRCDPISGHVSLFWYQQALGQGPEFLTYFQNEAQLDKSGLPSDRFFAERPEGSVSTLKIQRTQQEDSAVYLCASSFRASDPTFHYGYTFGSGTRLTVV.

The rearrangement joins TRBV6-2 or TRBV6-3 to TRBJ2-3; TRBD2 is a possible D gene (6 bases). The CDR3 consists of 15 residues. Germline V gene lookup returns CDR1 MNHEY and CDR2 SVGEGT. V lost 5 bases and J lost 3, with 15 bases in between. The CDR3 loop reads CASSTWRGHTDTQYF. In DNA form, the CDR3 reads TGTGCCAGCAGTACCTGGCGGGGCCATACAGATACGCAGTATTTT.

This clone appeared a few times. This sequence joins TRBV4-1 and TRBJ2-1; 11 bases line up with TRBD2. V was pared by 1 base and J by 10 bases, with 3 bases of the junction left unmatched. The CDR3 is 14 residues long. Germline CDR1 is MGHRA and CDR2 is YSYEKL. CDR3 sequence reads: CASSQVPSGGEQFF. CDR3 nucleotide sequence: TGCGCCAGCAGCCAAGTGCCTAGCGGGGGGGAGCAGTTCTTC.

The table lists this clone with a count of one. Here the CDR3 DNA reads TGTGCCAGCAGTGAAGGGGAGTTCTACGAGCAGTACTTC. Translated: CASSEGEFYEQYF. The chain uses TRBV2 and TRBJ2-7; D perhaps matches TRBD2 (5 bases). This CDR3 has 13 residues. Looked up from germline, CDR1 is SNHLY and CDR2 is FYNNEI. V lost 1 base and J lost 3, with 7 bases in between.